This T cell receptor beta chain is from a study of blood T cells in healthy people across ages. This CDR3 has 13 amino acids. The V gene lost 2 bases and the J gene lost 0 bases, with 7 bases spanning the gap. Germline V gene sequence: CDR1 DFQATT, CDR2 SNEGSKA (reference sequence). Comment on this clonotype: What it binds is not known.

The use of a sample-barcoded 5' primer and a J-beta primer mix characterized a second PCR of roughly 7 to 11 cycles. Every sample gave at least 2.5 million paired-end reads containing CDR3. TCRdb re-called the 5' RACE reads through MiXCR, storing one row per CDR3 protein. The table lists roughly 1.4 million distinct CDR3 sequences, roughly 60% of them singletons. General observations from the study: Aged donors had fewer naive CD4+ cells and lower diversity than long-lived donors. Estimates based on one million T cells were treated as lower bounds.

The rearrangement joins TRBV20-1 to TRBJ1-1, with unresolved D. The receptor was isolated from a young man in good health. The sample comprised blood. CDR3 DNA sequence: TGCAGTGCTAGACAGACTATGAACACTGAAGCTTTCTTT. This encodes CSARQTMNTEAFF.